The rows below give T cell receptor beta chains drawn from one sample of a study of breast tumors, draining lymph nodes, adjacent tissues. Using its own MiXCR run on the multiplex PCR reads, TCRdb lists one record per CDR3 protein. This sample has 200,000 to 250,000 distinct CDR3 sequences, with under 40% found just once. Source material: axillary lymph node tissue. The receptors derive from a female donor with breast cancer. Some clones in this sample may be carry-over from other donors' samples. Both conserved end residues are part of each CDR3. The D gene is left open where the match is weak. Some rows have no size entry. The others give once, few or many, or a class for an expanded clone.

V gene: TRBV6-1
D gene: .
clone size: few
J gene: TRBJ2-2
CDR3 protein: CASNIRDQNTGELFF
CDR3 DNA: TGTGCCAGCAACATCCGGGACCAGAACACCGGGGAGCTGTTTTTT

V gene: TRBV5-6
D gene: TRBD1
clone size: .
J gene: TRBJ2-5
CDR3 protein: CASSQSTGGQETQYF
CDR3 DNA: TGTGCCAGCAGCCAATCAACAGGGGGCCAAGAGACCCAGTACTTC

V gene: TRBV5-1
D gene: .
clone size: many
J gene: TRBJ2-5
CDR3 protein: CASSFGLQETQYF
CDR3 DNA: TGCGCCAGCAGCTTTGGGCTGCAAGAGACCCAGTACTTC

V gene: TRBV2
D gene: TRBD1
clone size: .
J gene: TRBJ2-6
CDR3 protein: CASSETATGVGNEQYFSGANVLTF
CDR3 DNA: TGTGCCAGCAGTGAAACCGCGACAGGGGTGGGTAACGAGCAGTACTTCTCTGGGGCCAACGTCCTGACTTTC

V gene: TRBV12-3/TRBV12-4
D gene: .
clone size: many
J gene: TRBJ1-3
CDR3 protein: CASSRSLLGISGNTIYF
CDR3 DNA: TGTGCCAGCAGCCGCTCTTTATTGGGGATATCTGGAAACACCATATATTTT

V gene: TRBV13
D gene: .
clone size: .
J gene: TRBJ1-1
CDR3 protein: CASSLAASGVAFF
CDR3 DNA: TGTGCCAGCAGCTTAGCGGCCTCAGGGGTAGCTTTCTTT

V gene: TRBV5-1
D gene: TRBD1
clone size: many
J gene: TRBJ1-4
CDR3 protein: CASGTGGTHLNEKLFF
CDR3 DNA: TGCGCCAGCGGGACAGGGGGGACACACTTGAATGAAAAACTGTTTTTT

V gene: TRBV14
D gene: TRBD1
clone size: many
J gene: TRBJ2-5
CDR3 protein: CASRKAGTGRETQYF
CDR3 DNA: TGTGCCAGCAGAAAGGCCGGGACAGGGCGGGAGACCCAGTACTTC

V gene: TRBV27
D gene: .
clone size: .
J gene: TRBJ1-3
CDR3 protein: CASRSLGSSGNTIYF
CDR3 DNA: TGTGCCAGCAGGAGCCTGGGGAGCTCTGGAAACACCATATATTTT

V gene: TRBV24-1
D gene: .
clone size: many
J gene: TRBJ2-3
CDR3 protein: CATEDYNTDTQYF
CDR3 DNA: TGTGCCACCGAAGACTATAACACAGATACGCAGTATTTT

V gene: TRBV7-3
D gene: TRBD1
clone size: .
J gene: TRBJ2-5
CDR3 protein: CASSLKGQGKETQYF
CDR3 DNA: TGTGCCAGCAGCTTAAAGGGACAGGGTAAAGAGACCCAGTACTTC

V gene: TRBV7-2
D gene: .
clone size: few
J gene: TRBJ2-3
CDR3 protein: CASSLWIGNEQYF
CDR3 DNA: TGTGCCAGCAGCTTATGGATCGGCAATGAGCAGTATTTT

V gene: TRBV5-1
D gene: TRBD2
clone size: many
J gene: TRBJ2-1
CDR3 protein: CASSLIAGGLLRNNEQFF
CDR3 DNA: TGCGCCAGCAGCTTGATAGCGGGAGGGCTCCTTCGCAACAATGAGCAGTTCTTC

V gene: TRBV12-3/TRBV12-4
D gene: .
clone size: many
J gene: TRBJ2-7
CDR3 protein: CASSFKGLYEQYF
CDR3 DNA: TGTGCCAGCAGTTTTAAGGGTCTCTACGAGCAGTACTTC

V gene: TRBV20-1
D gene: TRBD1
clone size: .
J gene: TRBJ2-6
CDR3 protein: CSARKPKTGGSAGANVLTF
CDR3 DNA: TGCAGTGCTAGAAAGCCTAAGACAGGGGGGAGCGCTGGGGCCAACGTCCTGACTTTC

V gene: TRBV7-3
D gene: TRBD1
clone size: many
J gene: TRBJ2-5
CDR3 protein: CASSRTGGTETQYF
CDR3 DNA: TGTGCCAGCAGCCGGACAGGGGGCACAGAGACCCAGTACTTC

V gene: TRBV11-2
D gene: .
clone size: many
J gene: TRBJ2-1
CDR3 protein: CASSWRRAGFGNEQFF
CDR3 DNA: TGTGCCAGCAGCTGGAGGCGGGCCGGTTTTGGGAATGAGCAGTTCTTC

V gene: TRBV20-1
D gene: .
clone size: many
J gene: TRBJ2-3
CDR3 protein: CSARGGQLGGSTDTQYF
CDR3 DNA: TGCAGTGCTAGAGGAGGTCAGCTAGGCGGGTCGACAGATACGCAGTATTTT

V gene: TRBV9
D gene: TRBD1
clone size: many
J gene: TRBJ2-1
CDR3 protein: CASSVGSGTGGRNEQFF
CDR3 DNA: TGTGCCAGCAGCGTAGGATCCGGGACAGGGGGCAGGAATGAGCAGTTCTTC

V gene: TRBV10-2
D gene: .
clone size: many
J gene: TRBJ1-2
CDR3 protein: CASRESGLNYGYTF
CDR3 DNA: TGCGCCAGCAGAGAGTCCGGGCTTAACTATGGCTACACCTTC

V gene: TRBV24-1
D gene: .
clone size: many
J gene: TRBJ2-2
CDR3 protein: CATSGSIPGELFF
CDR3 DNA: TGTGCCACCAGTGGTTCCATACCCGGGGAGCTGTTTTTT

V gene: TRBV7-3
D gene: .
clone size: many
J gene: TRBJ2-2
CDR3 protein: CASSLTPTGELFF
CDR3 DNA: TGTGCCAGCAGCTTAACGCCCACCGGGGAGCTGTTTTTT

V gene: TRBV29-1
D gene: TRBD2
clone size: many
J gene: TRBJ2-1
CDR3 protein: CSVADSGGDNEQFF
CDR3 DNA: TGCAGCGTAGCTGATAGCGGGGGGGACAATGAGCAGTTCTTC

V gene: TRBV4-3
D gene: .
clone size: .
J gene: TRBJ2-5
CDR3 protein: CASSRGTGFHQPQYF
CDR3 DNA: TGCGCCAGCAGCCGAGGCACGGGGTTCCATCAGCCCCAGTACTTC

V gene: TRBV7-2
D gene: .
clone size: .
J gene: TRBJ2-1
CDR3 protein: CASSLDSTEQFF
CDR3 DNA: TGTGCCAGCAGCTTAGACAGCACTGAGCAGTTCTTC

V gene: TRBV5-6
D gene: TRBD1
clone size: .
J gene: TRBJ1-5
CDR3 protein: CASSHGQGTGEHF
CDR3 DNA: TGTGCCAGCAGCCATGGACAGGGGACGGGCGAGCATTTT

V gene: TRBV4-2
D gene: TRBD1
clone size: many
J gene: TRBJ1-2
CDR3 protein: CASSPSTGDGYGYTF
CDR3 DNA: TGTGCCAGCAGCCCGTCGACAGGGGACGGCTATGGCTACACCTTC

V gene: TRBV9
D gene: .
clone size: many
J gene: TRBJ1-2
CDR3 protein: CASSVPSYGYTF
CDR3 DNA: TGTGCCAGCAGCGTACCCAGCTATGGCTACACCTTC

V gene: TRBV6-6
D gene: .
clone size: once
J gene: TRBJ2-3
CDR3 protein: CAGRPGGTDTQYF
CDR3 DNA: TGTGCCGGCAGACCGGGGGGCACAGATACGCAGTATTTT

V gene: TRBV4-3
D gene: .
clone size: many
J gene: TRBJ1-3
CDR3 protein: CASSQAGGNTIYF
CDR3 DNA: TGCGCCAGCAGCCAAGCGGGGGGAAACACCATATATTTT

V gene: TRBV4-2
D gene: .
clone size: .
J gene: TRBJ1-2
CDR3 protein: CASSGGQDYGYTF
CDR3 DNA: TGTGCCAGCAGTGGAGGGCAGGACTATGGCTACACCTTC

V gene: TRBV9
D gene: .
clone size: many
J gene: TRBJ2-6
CDR3 protein: CASSVELWGSGANVLTF
CDR3 DNA: TGTGCCAGCAGCGTAGAACTCTGGGGGTCTGGGGCCAACGTCCTGACTTTC

V gene: TRBV6-6
D gene: .
clone size: many
J gene: TRBJ2-2
CDR3 protein: CASSQGIGELFF
CDR3 DNA: TGTGCCAGCTCGCAGGGTATCGGGGAGCTGTTTTTT

V gene: TRBV20-1
D gene: .
clone size: many
J gene: TRBJ2-1
CDR3 protein: CSASEAGTSSYNEQFF
CDR3 DNA: TGCAGTGCTAGTGAGGCCGGGACGAGCTCCTACAATGAGCAGTTCTTC

V gene: TRBV15
D gene: .
clone size: many
J gene: TRBJ2-1
CDR3 protein: CATTLPDVDEQFF
CDR3 DNA: TGTGCCACCACCCTACCAGACGTCGATGAGCAGTTCTTC

V gene: TRBV20-1
D gene: TRBD2
clone size: many
J gene: TRBJ2-7
CDR3 protein: CSGSSGNEQYF
CDR3 DNA: TGCAGTGGGTCTAGCGGGAATGAGCAGTACTTC

V gene: TRBV20-1
D gene: .
clone size: many
J gene: TRBJ2-1
CDR3 protein: CSARVGLGYNEQFF
CDR3 DNA: TGCAGTGCTAGAGTGGGTCTAGGCTACAATGAGCAGTTCTTC